This TCR beta chain is from a study of cytotoxic CD8 clonotypes in ibrutinib-treated CLL. The overall study: Among patients, 24 responded partially and 2 completely; about 14 then stayed remitted and approximately twelve progressed after median around 68 months. Regarding the study as a whole: The study found clonality rose at ibrutinib response, then fell toward baseline at progression. Baseline values of clonality outstripped age-matched healthy donors and followed circulating CD8+ T-cell counts.

As concerns this clone: Its specificity is not known.

Sequenced by immunoSEQ multiplex PCR; TCRdb stores in-frame clones only, minus some. There are just over 65,000 clones in the sample; around two thirds occur only once, and about 5.7% lies in the top ten. V lost 2 bases and J 4 bases, leaving 15 bases between the germline ends. The CDR3 totals 15 residues. Germline V lookup: CDR1 SGDLS, CDR2 YYNGEE. The receptor's source is a human donor with chronic lymphocytic leukemia. The sequencing here drew on PBMCs, taken after 12 months of ibrutinib treatment. The chain couples TRBV9 to TRBJ2-5; TRBD1 or TRBD2 may be the D gene (5 bases each). The CDR3 reads CASSVGTGLGETQYF. The CDR3 nucleotides read TGTGCCAGCAGCGTTGGGACGGGATTGGGAGAGACCCAGTACTTC.